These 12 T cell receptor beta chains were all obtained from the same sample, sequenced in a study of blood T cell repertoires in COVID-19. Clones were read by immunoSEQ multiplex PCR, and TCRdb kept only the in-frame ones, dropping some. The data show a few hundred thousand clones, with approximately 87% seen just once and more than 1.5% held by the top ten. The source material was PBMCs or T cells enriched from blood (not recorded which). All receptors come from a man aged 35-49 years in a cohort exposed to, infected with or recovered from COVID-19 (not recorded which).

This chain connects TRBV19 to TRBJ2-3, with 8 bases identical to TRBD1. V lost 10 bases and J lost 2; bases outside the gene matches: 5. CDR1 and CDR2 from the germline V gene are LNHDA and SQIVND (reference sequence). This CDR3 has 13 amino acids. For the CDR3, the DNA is TGTGCCACACGACAGGGGTCCACAGATACGCAGTATTTT. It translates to CATRQGSTDTQYF.

CDR3 region: CASSAQYPGQGSPGQYF. In DNA form, the CDR3 reads TGTGCCAGTAGTGCCCAGTACCCGGGACAGGGCTCTCCCGGGCAGTACTTC. This sequence joins TRBV19 and TRBJ2-7; TRBD1 matches 9 bases. The CDR3 spans 17 residues. After removal of 5 bases from V and 9 bases from J, the junction contained 20 bases not matched to a gene. Per germline, CDR1 LNHDA and CDR2 SQIVND (reference sequence).

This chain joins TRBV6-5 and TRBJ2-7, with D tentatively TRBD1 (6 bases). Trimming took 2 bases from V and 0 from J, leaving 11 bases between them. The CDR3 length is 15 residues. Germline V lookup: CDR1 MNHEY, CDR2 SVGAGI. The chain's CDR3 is CASSYRDTSSYEQYF. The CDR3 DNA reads TGTGCCAGCAGTTACAGGGACACGAGCTCCTACGAGCAGTACTTC.

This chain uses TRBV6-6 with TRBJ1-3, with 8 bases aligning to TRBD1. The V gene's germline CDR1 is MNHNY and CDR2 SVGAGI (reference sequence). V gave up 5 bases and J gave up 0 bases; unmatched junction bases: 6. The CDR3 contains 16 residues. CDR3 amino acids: CASSTGGTLSGNTIYF. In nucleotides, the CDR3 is TGTGCCAGCAGTACAGGGGGAACCCTCTCTGGAAACACCATATATTTT.

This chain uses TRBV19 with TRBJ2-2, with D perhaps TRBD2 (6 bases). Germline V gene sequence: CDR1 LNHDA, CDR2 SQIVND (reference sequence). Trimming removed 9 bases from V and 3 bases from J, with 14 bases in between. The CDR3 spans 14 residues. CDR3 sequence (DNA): TGTGCCAGCCGGAGGGGCCCAGACACCGGGGAGCTGTTTTTT. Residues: CASRRGPDTGELFF.

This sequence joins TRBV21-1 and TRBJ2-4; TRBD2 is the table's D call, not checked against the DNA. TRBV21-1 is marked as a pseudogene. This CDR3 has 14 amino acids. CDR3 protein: CASRTSGDKNIQYF. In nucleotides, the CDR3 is TGTGCCAGCAGGACTAGCGGGGATAAGAACATTCAGTACTTC.

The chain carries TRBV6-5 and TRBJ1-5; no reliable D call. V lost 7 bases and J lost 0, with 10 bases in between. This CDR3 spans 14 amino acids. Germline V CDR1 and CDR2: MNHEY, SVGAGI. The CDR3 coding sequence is TGTGCCAGCATACGCGACTTTAGCAATCAGCCCCAGCATTTT. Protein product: CASIRDFSNQPQHF.

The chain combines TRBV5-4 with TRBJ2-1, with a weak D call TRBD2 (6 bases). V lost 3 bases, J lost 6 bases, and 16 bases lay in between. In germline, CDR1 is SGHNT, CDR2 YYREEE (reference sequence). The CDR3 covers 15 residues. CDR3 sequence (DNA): TGTGCCAGCAGCTCCCACTCCGGGAGTTTCAATGAGCAGTTCTTC. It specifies CASSSHSGSFNEQFF.

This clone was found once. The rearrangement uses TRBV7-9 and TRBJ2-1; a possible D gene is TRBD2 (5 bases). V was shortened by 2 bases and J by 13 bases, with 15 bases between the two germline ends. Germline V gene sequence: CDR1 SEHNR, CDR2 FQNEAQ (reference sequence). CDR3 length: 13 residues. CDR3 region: CASSLLRGLAQFF. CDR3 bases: TGTGCCAGCAGCTTATTAAGAGGGCTAGCCCAGTTCTTC.

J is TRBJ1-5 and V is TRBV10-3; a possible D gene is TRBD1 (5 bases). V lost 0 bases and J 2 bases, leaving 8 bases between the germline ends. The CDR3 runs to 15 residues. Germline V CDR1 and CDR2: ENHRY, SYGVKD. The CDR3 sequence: CAISESQQGNQPQHF. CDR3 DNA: TGTGCCATCAGTGAGTCGCAACAGGGCAATCAGCCCCAGCATTTT.

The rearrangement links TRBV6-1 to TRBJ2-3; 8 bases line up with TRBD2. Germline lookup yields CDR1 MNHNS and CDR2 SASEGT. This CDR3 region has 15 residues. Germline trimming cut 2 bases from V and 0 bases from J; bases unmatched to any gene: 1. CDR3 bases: TGTGCCAGCAGTGAACGGGAGGGCAGCACAGATACGCAGTATTTT. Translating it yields CASSEREGSTDTQYF.

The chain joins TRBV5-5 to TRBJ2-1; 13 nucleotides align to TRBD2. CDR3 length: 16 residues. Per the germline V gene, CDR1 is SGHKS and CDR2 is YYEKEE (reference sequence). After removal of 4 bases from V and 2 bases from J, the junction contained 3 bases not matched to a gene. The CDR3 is CASSGGLAGTYNEQFF. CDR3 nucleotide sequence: TGTGCCAGCAGCGGGGGACTAGCGGGGACCTACAATGAGCAGTTCTTC.